Following are 26 T cell receptor beta chains from one sample sequenced in a study of cytomegalovirus exposure and HLA in healthy donors (dated by TCRdb to 2017 to 2019). The protocol used for the library was the immunoSEQ multiplex PCR assay. TCRdb stores this immuneACCESS table with in-frame sequences only. Part of the clones is absent; in the studies checked, under half of the shortfall reflects unresolved V genes, and no reason is known for the rest. This sample has about 160,000 clones in its table, and less than 90% of those were observed once. Roughly a tenth of the sample rests with the top ten. Source material: PBMCs. These TCRs come from a man aged 30-40 years in good health and CMV-seropositive.

The chain has TRBV19 and TRBJ2-7; no clear D. V was shortened by 6 bases and J by 3 bases, with 15 bases between the two germline ends. Germline V gene lookup returns CDR1 LNHDA and CDR2 SQIVND (reference sequence). The CDR3 is 14 amino acids. CDR3 coding DNA: TGTGCCAGTAGCTTGGGCGTGTCTTTCTACGAGCAGTACTTC. It yields the protein CASSLGVSFYEQYF.

The chain employs TRBV28 and TRBJ2-5, with D possibly being TRBD1 (6 bases). From germline, CDR1 is MDHEN and CDR2 SYDVKM. CDR3 length: 12 residues. The V and J ends lost 8 bases and 5 bases respectively, with 12 bases between them. This chain's CDR3 is CASRTTGETQYF. The CDR3 DNA is TGTGCCAGCCGAACAACAGGGGAGACCCAGTACTTC.

This sequence joins TRBV18 and TRBJ2-5; 9 positions match TRBD1. The CDR3 sequence is 17 residues long. Germline CDR1 KGHSH, CDR2 LQKENI. V was pared by 2 bases and J by 4 bases, with 11 bases of the junction left unmatched. CDR3 amino acids: CASSPSPGTGFRETQYF. CDR3 bases: TGTGCCAGCTCACCATCCCCCGGGACAGGGTTTAGAGAGACCCAGTACTTC.

The chain links TRBV5-6 to TRBJ1-2, with 9 bases lining up with TRBD1. The trim removed 2 bases at V and 2 bases at J, leaving 4 bases unmatched. The CDR3 consists of 15 residues. The germline V gene encodes CDR1 SGHDT and CDR2 YYEEEE. Written as DNA, the CDR3 is TGTGCCAGCAGCTTCTCCGGGACAGGGAACTATGGCTACACCTTC. Translation gives CASSFSGTGNYGYTF. The full variable domain, rest sourced from reference TRBV5-6 and TRBJ1-2, is DAGVTQSPTHLIKTRGQQVTLRCSPKSGHDTVSWYQQALGQGPQFIFQYYEEEERQRGNFPDRFSGHQFPNYSSELNVNALLLGDSALYLCASSFSGTGNYGYTFGSGTRLTVV.

The genes are TRBV2 and TRBJ2-2, with 10 bases lining up with TRBD2. V was clipped by 10 bases and J by 2 bases; unmatched bases: 4. The CDR3 length is 14 residues. The germline V gene has CDR1 SNHLY and CDR2 FYNNEI. The CDR3 DNA reads TGTGCCACTGGACTAGCGGTAAACACCGGGGAGCTGTTTTTT. Residues: CATGLAVNTGELFF.

This clone was picked up one time. The rearrangement joins TRBV28 to TRBJ1-1; D is perhaps TRBD1 (5 bases). The germline gives CDR1 MDHEN, CDR2 SYDVKM. This CDR3 comprises 14 residues. V dropped 6 bases and J dropped 8 bases, with 19 bases sitting between them. CDR3 loop: CASRTSTVSSEAFF. The CDR3 region has the DNA TGTGCCAGCAGGACCTCGACAGTTTCTTCCGAAGCTTTCTTT. The full variable domain, in which reference TRBV28 and TRBJ1-1 provide the parts outside the CDR3, is DVKVTQSSRYLVKRTGEKVFLECVQDMDHENMFWYRQDPGLGLRLIYFSYDVKMKEKGDIPEGYSVSREKKERFSLILESASTNQTSMYLCASRTSTVSSEAFFGQGTRLTVV.

The chain combines TRBV5-8 with TRBJ2-1, with D perhaps matching TRBD2 (5 bases). This CDR3 is built from 17 residues. CDR1 and CDR2 (germline): SGHTS, YDEGEE. Deletions cut 0 bases from V and 5 bases from J, with 18 bases between. The CDR3 reads CASSLGRGLALNNEQFF. CDR3 DNA sequence: TGTGCCAGCAGCTTGGGTCGCGGTCTAGCATTGAACAATGAGCAGTTCTTC.

This sequence joins TRBV6-1 and TRBJ2-7; 9 bases line up with TRBD1. J was trimmed by 4 bases and V by 10 bases; bases with no gene match: 11. Germline values: CDR1 MNHNS, CDR2 SASEGT. The CDR3 has 14 residues. The chain's CDR3 is CATNRDRDSYEQYF. CDR3 in DNA: TGTGCCACCAACCGGGACAGGGATTCTTACGAGCAGTACTTC.

This clone was seen more than once but under ten times. The chain has TRBV27 and TRBJ1-1, with TRBD1 matching 8 bases. The CDR3 extends over 14 amino acids. With 3 bases clipped from V and 6 bases from J, the junction kept 6 bases outside the gene matches. CDR1 is MNHEY, CDR2 SMNVEV, per germline (reference sequence). The CDR3 is CASSFQGASAEAFF. The CDR3 region has the DNA TGTGCCAGCAGTTTTCAGGGGGCGAGCGCTGAAGCTTTCTTT.

V is TRBV28 and J is TRBJ1-5; no clear D gene. V gave up 5 bases and J gave up 12 bases, with 14 bases separating them. The CDR3 runs 12 residues. The germline CDR1 and CDR2 sequences are MDHEN and SYDVKM. CDR3 loop: CASSPTVPNQHF. The CDR3 DNA follows: TGTGCCAGCAGTCCTACGGTACCAAACCAGCATTTT.

The chain carries TRBV2 and TRBJ1-5, with TRBD1 as a possible D gene (6 bases). Trimming cost V 6 bases and J 2 bases, with 11 bases left between them. Per germline, CDR1 SNHLY and CDR2 FYNNEI. The CDR3 is 14 residues long. As DNA, the CDR3 is TGTGCCAGCAGACAGGGAGAGGGCAATCAGCCCCAGCATTTT. It codes for CASRQGEGNQPQHF. Full variable domain (outside the CDR3, taken from reference TRBV2 and TRBJ1-5): EPEVTQTPSHQVTQMGQEVILRCVPISNHLYFYWYRQILGQKVEFLVSFYNNEISEKSEIFDDQFSVERPDGSNFTLKIRSTKLEDSAMYFCASRQGEGNQPQHFGDGTRLSIL.

The chain is built from TRBV11-2 and TRBJ1-2; a possible D gene is TRBD1 (6 bases). V lost 6 bases and J lost 2, with 13 bases in between. This CDR3 spans 14 amino acids. CDR1 is SGHAT and CDR2 is FQNNGV in the germline V gene. The CDR3 sequence is CASSTGIGNYGYTF. CDR3 DNA sequence: TGTGCCAGCAGTACAGGGATCGGGAACTATGGCTACACCTTC.

The V call is TRBV6-1, the J call TRBJ1-3; the match to TRBD1 covers 8 bases. Germline CDR1 is MNHNS and CDR2 is SASEGT. Unmatched junction bases numbered 8, after V lost 6 bases and J lost 4 bases. CDR3 size: 15 residues. CDR3 sequence reads: CASRFGQGVGNTIYF. The CDR3 nucleotides read TGTGCCAGCAGATTCGGACAGGGCGTCGGAAACACCATATATTTT.

This sequence joins TRBV5-1 and TRBJ2-1, with 9 bases identical to TRBD2. The V and J ends lost 0 bases and 6 bases, in that order; junction bases with no gene match: 4. CDR3 length equals 15 residues. Germline CDR1 SGHRS, CDR2 YFSETQ. The CDR3 DNA reads as TGCGCCAGCAGCTTGGGCCCGGGACTAGCCAATGAGCAGTTCTTC. Its protein is CASSLGPGLANEQFF.

This clone has a single count. The chain employs TRBV7-2 and TRBJ2-2; 10 bases match TRBD2. The junction had 5 bases not matched to a gene; V was cut back by 5 bases and J by 5 bases. The CDR3 runs to 15 residues. The germline gives CDR1 SGHTA, CDR2 FQGNSA. CDR3 protein: CASSKRGGPTGELFF. In DNA, the CDR3 is TGTGCCAGCAGCAAGCGGGGGGGCCCTACCGGGGAGCTGTTTTTT.

This chain links TRBV6-1 with TRBJ1-5, with TRBD1 matching 8 bases. V shed 4 bases and J 0 bases; nucleotides not matched to a gene: 11. The germline gives CDR1 MNHNS, CDR2 SASEGT. The CDR3 is made up of 18 amino acids. The CDR3 DNA reads TGTGCCAGCAGTGCCCTCCCAGACAGGGGATCTAGCAATCAGCCCCAGCATTTT. Its protein product is CASSALPDRGSSNQPQHF.

This chain joins TRBV6-5 and TRBJ1-2; 11 nucleotides line up with TRBD1. Looked up from germline, CDR1 is MNHEY and CDR2 is SVGAGI. J was trimmed by 6 bases and V by 4 bases; bases with no gene match: 7. The CDR3 has 15 amino acids. The CDR3 coding sequence is TGTGCCAGCAGTTTGGGACAGGGGGAATGGGATGGCTACACCTTC. Translated: CASSLGQGEWDGYTF.

The rearrangement links TRBV6-5 to TRBJ2-5; 14 bases are a match to TRBD2. V trimming: 6 bases; J trimming: 4 bases; junction bases outside the gene matches: 1. There are 14 residues in the CDR3. The V gene's germline CDR1 is MNHEY and CDR2 SVGAGI. The CDR3 DNA sequence: TGTGCCAGCAGGACTAGCGGGGGGGGAGAGACCCAGTACTTC. This translates into CASRTSGGGETQYF.

This clone is a singleton in its sample. The V and J genes are TRBV6-1 and TRBJ2-7, with 8 bases aligning to TRBD1. Germline CDR1 reads MNHNS; CDR2 reads SASEGT. The CDR3 sequence is 16 residues long. Trimming took 1 base from V and 2 from J; bases not matched to a gene: 7. CDR3 in amino acids: CASSEGGTGFTYEQYF. DNA for the CDR3: TGTGCCAGCAGTGAAGGAGGGACAGGTTTCACCTACGAGCAGTACTTC.

The chain has TRBV5-6 and TRBJ1-6; D not resolved. This CDR3 contains 16 residues. Germline V CDR1 and CDR2: SGHDT, YYEEEE. The V end lost 1 base, the J end lost 4 bases, and 12 bases lay between the germline ends. As DNA, the CDR3 is TGTGCCAGCAGCTTGTATGCAACATCTTATAATTCACCCCTCCACTTT. It codes for CASSLYATSYNSPLHF.

The chain uses TRBV7-9 and TRBJ2-5, with D uncertain. The CDR3 extends over 14 amino acids. Trimming took 5 bases from V and 3 from J, leaving 13 bases between them. CDR1 and CDR2 (germline): SEHNR, FQNEAQ (reference sequence). CDR3 region: CASSRQHREETQYF. Here the CDR3 DNA reads TGTGCCAGCAGCCGACAACACAGAGAAGAGACCCAGTACTTC.

In nucleotides, the CDR3 is TGTGCCAGCAGAAGGAGCTCCTACAATGAGCAGTTCTTC. This encodes CASRRSSYNEQFF. The rearrangement links TRBV7-9 to TRBJ2-1; D remains unclear. The CDR3 runs to 13 residues. V was trimmed by 6 bases and J by 0 bases, leaving 6 bases between them. Germline CDR1 reads SEHNR; CDR2 reads FQNEAQ (reference sequence).

This clone was counted only a few times. This chain links TRBV28 with TRBJ1-5, with D possibly matching TRBD1 (5 bases). This CDR3 has 18 residues. CDR1 and CDR2 (germline): MDHEN, SYDVKM. The V end lost 0 bases, the J end lost 2 bases, and 17 bases lay between the germline ends. This chain's CDR3 is CASSLWDMGTVGNQPQHF. CDR3 sequence (DNA): TGTGCCAGCAGTTTATGGGACATGGGTACAGTGGGCAATCAGCCCCAGCATTTT.

The chain couples TRBV5-1 to TRBJ2-3; a possible D gene is TRBD1 (6 bases). This CDR3 has 13 amino acids. Deletions cut 10 bases from V and 2 bases from J, with 14 bases between. Per the germline V gene, CDR1 is SGHRS and CDR2 is YFSETQ. CDR3 amino acids: CASSRGPTDTQYF. The DNA of the CDR3 is TGCGCCTCCTCCAGGGGCCCCACAGATACGCAGTATTTT.

The V call is TRBV27, the J call TRBJ2-7; 8 bases are shared with TRBD2. The ends lost 7 bases at V and 2 bases at J; junction bases unmatched: 10. This CDR3 is built from 15 residues. Germline lookup yields CDR1 MNHEY and CDR2 SMNVEV (reference sequence). The CDR3 reads CASTPGVSGTYEQYF. CDR3 nucleotide sequence: TGTGCCAGCACCCCTGGGGTTAGCGGGACCTACGAGCAGTACTTC.

V gene TRBV28 combines with J gene TRBJ2-5, with 7 bases identical to TRBD1. Germline values: CDR1 MDHEN, CDR2 SYDVKM. The junction had 3 bases not matched to a gene; V was cut back by 4 bases and J by 1 base. This CDR3 is 14 amino acids long. The CDR3 DNA reads TGTGCCAGCAGTTCCACAGGGGCCCAAGAGACCCAGTACTTC. This sequence encodes CASSSTGAQETQYF.